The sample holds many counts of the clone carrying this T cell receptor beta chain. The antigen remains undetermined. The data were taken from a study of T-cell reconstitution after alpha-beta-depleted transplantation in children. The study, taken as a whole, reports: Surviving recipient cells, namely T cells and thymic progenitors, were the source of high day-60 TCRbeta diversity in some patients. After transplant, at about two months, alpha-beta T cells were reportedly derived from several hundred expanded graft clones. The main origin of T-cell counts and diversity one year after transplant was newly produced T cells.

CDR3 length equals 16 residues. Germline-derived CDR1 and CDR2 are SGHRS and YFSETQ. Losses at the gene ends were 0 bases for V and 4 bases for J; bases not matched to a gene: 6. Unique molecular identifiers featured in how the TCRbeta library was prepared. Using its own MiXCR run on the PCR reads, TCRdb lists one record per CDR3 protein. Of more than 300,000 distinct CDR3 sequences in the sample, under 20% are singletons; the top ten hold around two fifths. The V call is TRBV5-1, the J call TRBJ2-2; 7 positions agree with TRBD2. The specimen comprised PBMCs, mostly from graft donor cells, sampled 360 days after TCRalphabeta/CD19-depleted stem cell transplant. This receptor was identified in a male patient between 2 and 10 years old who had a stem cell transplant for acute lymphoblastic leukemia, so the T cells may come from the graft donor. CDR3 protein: CASSLVVGGTTGELFF. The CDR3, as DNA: TGCGCCAGCAGCTTGGTGGTGGGAGGGACCACCGGGGAGCTGTTTTTT.